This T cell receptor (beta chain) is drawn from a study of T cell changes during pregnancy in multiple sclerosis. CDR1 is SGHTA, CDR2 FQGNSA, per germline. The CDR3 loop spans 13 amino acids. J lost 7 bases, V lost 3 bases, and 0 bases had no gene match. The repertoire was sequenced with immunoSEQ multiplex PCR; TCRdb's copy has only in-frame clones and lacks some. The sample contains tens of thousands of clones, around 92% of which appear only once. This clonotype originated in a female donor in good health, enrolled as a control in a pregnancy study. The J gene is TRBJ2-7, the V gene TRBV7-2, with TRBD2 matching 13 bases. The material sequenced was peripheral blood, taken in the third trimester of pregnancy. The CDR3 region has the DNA TGTGCCAGCAGCTTGACTAGCGGGAGGGAGCAGTACTTC. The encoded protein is CASSLTSGREQYF. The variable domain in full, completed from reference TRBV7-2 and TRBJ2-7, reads GAGVSQSPSNKVTEKGKDVELRCDPISGHTALYWYRQSLGQGLEFLIYFQGNSAPDKSGLPSDRFSAERTGGSVSTLTIQRTQQEDSAVYLCASSLTSGREQYFGPGTRLTVT.